This T cell receptor beta chain appears in the sequencing data of a study of T cells expressing NK-cell markers. Study-wide background: Just one sequenced donor of eight was HCMV-seronegative, while seven were seropositive.

This CDR3 has 15 residues. Germline lookup yields CDR1 LGHDT and CDR2 YNNKEL (reference sequence). Generation of TCR beta cDNA was performed by 5'RACE template switching incorporating UMIs. After re-calling the 5' RACE reads, TCRdb lists one entry per CDR3 protein, DNA absent. The specimen's table records some 140,000 distinct CDR3 sequences. V is TRBV3-1 and J is TRBJ2-5. The sequenced sample consisted of blood T cells: a sorted CD56 or NKG2C T cell subset, CD4+ or CD8+ T cells, or bulk PBMC T cells (not recorded which). The clonotype was recovered from a woman aged 45-65 years in good health. The CDR3 spells CASSQETHPQETQYF.